This is a list of T cell receptor beta chains from one sample in a study of T cell repertoires in cytomegalovirus infection. These receptors lack a known antigen. TCRdb itself ran the reads through MiXCR, one entry per CDR3 protein. The table lists hundreds of thousands of distinct CDR3 sequences, roughly 36% of them singletons, with 15% to 20% in the top ten. The sample was cultured PBMCs, taken from culture after CMV antigen stimulation. These receptors all come from a human donor in good health (CMV status not recorded). Some clones in this sample may be carry-over from other donors' samples. Each CDR3 is given with its conserved first and last residue. D genes are given only for firm matches. Size tells how often a clone was seen (once, few, many) or the class of an expanded clone, and some rows leave it out.

V,size,D,J,CDR3,DNA
TRBV7-6,.,.,TRBJ2-7,CASSPGGSFQQYF,TGTGCCAGCAGCCCTGGGGGATCTTTCCAGCAGTACTTC
TRBV18,few,.,TRBJ1-6,CASSPGQNSPLHF,TGTGCCAGCTCACCTGGACAGAATTCACCCCTCCACTTT
TRBV7-2,many,TRBD2,TRBJ2-1,CASSITSGIYNEQFF,TGTGCCAGCAGCATCACTAGCGGAATTTACAATGAGCAGTTCTTC
TRBV4-3,.,TRBD1,TRBJ2-7,CASSQLRQGISPYEQYF,TGCGCCAGCAGCCAACTGCGACAGGGCATTTCCCCCTACGAGCAGTACTTC
TRBV2,.,.,TRBJ2-2,CASSDKTNTGELFF,TGTGCCAGCAGCGATAAGACGAACACCGGGGAGCTGTTTTTT
TRBV6-2/TRBV6-3,.,TRBD1,TRBJ1-1,CASSYGTGQGKTEAFF,TGTGCCAGCAGTTACGGGACGGGACAGGGTAAGACTGAAGCTTTCTTT
TRBV12-3/TRBV12-4,.,.,TRBJ2-7,CASSLATVDQQYF,TGTGCCAGCAGTTTAGCGACTGTGGACCAGCAGTACTTC
TRBV19,.,TRBD1,TRBJ1-6,CASSPRQGASNSPLHF,TGTGCCAGTAGTCCTAGACAGGGGGCAAGTAATTCACCCCTCCACTTT
TRBV7-2,many,TRBD1,TRBJ2-6,CASSFGQGAGGANVLTF,TGTGCCAGCAGCTTCGGACAGGGGGCGGGGGGGGCCAACGTCCTGACTTTC
TRBV18,.,.,TRBJ2-2,CASSPRGIGAGDTGELFF,TGTGCCAGCTCACCGAGGGGCATCGGTGCAGGAGACACCGGGGAGCTGTTTTTT
TRBV7-2,many,.,TRBJ1-4,CASSVGGEKLFF,TGTGCCAGCAGCGTTGGCGGTGAAAAACTGTTTTTT
TRBV7-2,many,TRBD2,TRBJ2-7,CASSRLAGGPHEQYF,TGTGCCAGCAGTCGACTAGCGGGAGGGCCCCACGAGCAGTACTTC
TRBV12-3/TRBV12-4,many,.,TRBJ1-6,CASSIRSDSPLHF,TGTGCCAGCAGTATTCGATCGGATTCACCCCTCCACTTT
TRBV12-3/TRBV12-4,.,.,TRBJ2-1,CASSLQPTENNEQFF,TGTGCCAGCAGTTTACAGCCGACAGAAAACAATGAGCAGTTCTTC
TRBV29-1,.,.,TRBJ2-6,CSVAKLGGANVLTF,TGCAGCGTTGCAAAGCTTGGCGGGGCCAACGTCCTGACTTTC
TRBV18,.,.,TRBJ2-3,CASSQGVVTGTQYF,TGTGCCAGCTCCCAGGGAGTCGTCACGGGTACGCAGTATTTT
TRBV10-3,.,.,TRBJ2-7,CAISPQQGRVDEQYF,TGTGCCATCAGTCCCCAACAGGGGAGGGTGGACGAGCAGTACTTC
TRBV7-8,few,TRBD2,TRBJ2-1,CASSIHDRLAGGNEQFF,TGTGCCAGCAGCATACACGATCGACTAGCGGGGGGTAATGAGCAGTTCTTC
TRBV6-6,few,TRBD1,TRBJ2-7,CASSVTGGRDEQYF,TGTGCCAGCAGTGTCACAGGGGGCCGGGACGAGCAGTACTTC
TRBV12-3/TRBV12-4,.,TRBD1,TRBJ1-5,CASSPPDRGQPQHF,TGTGCCAGCAGTCCCCCGGACAGGGGGCAGCCCCAGCATTTT
TRBV7-2,many,TRBD2,TRBJ2-1,CASSISGRASNEQFF,TGTGCCAGCAGCATTAGCGGGAGGGCCTCGAATGAGCAGTTCTTC
TRBV9,.,.,TRBJ2-5,CASSARGIRETQYF,TGTGCCAGCAGTGCCCGGGGCATCCGAGAGACCCAGTACTTC